The entry that follows covers one TCR beta chain sequence. How the authors handled the data: Amplified reference gene primers provided the basis for estimating nucleated cell counts. Clones were read by immunoSEQ multiplex PCR, and TCRdb kept only the in-frame ones, dropping some. V, J and clone size derive from that table, while D and trimming were established from the DNA sequence. The sample consists of a few hundred thousand clones, around 90% of them appearing once. Germline V lookup: CDR1 SGHTA, CDR2 FQGTGA. The CDR3 runs 13 residues. Unmatched junction bases numbered 4, after V lost 2 bases and J lost 13 bases. The data derive from a study of blood T cell repertoires in COVID-19. The overall study: There were acute and convalescent COVID-19 samples, and they came from the United States, Italy and Spain. Sample material is recorded as cDNA or gDNA derived from T cells, B-cell-depleted T cells, or PBMCs.

This chain links TRBV7-3 with TRBJ1-6; TRBD1 agrees at 8 bases. Material: peripheral blood. This clonotype was sampled from a man aged 18 to 30 with active or convalescent COVID-19. CDR3 in amino acids: CASSLDRGAPLHF. The CDR3 nucleotides read TGTGCCAGCAGCTTAGACAGGGGAGCCCCCCTCCACTTT.